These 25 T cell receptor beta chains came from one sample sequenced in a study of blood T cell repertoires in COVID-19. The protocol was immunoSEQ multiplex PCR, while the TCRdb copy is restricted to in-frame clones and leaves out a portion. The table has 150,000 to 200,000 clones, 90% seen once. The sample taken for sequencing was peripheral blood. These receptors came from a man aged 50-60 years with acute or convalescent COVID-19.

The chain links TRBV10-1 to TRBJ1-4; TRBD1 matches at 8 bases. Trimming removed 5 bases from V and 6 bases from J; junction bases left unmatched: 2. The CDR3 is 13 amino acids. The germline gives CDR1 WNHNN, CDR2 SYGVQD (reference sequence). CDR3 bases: TGCGCCAGCAGTTTGACAGGGGATGAAAAACTGTTTTTT. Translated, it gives CASSLTGDEKLFF.

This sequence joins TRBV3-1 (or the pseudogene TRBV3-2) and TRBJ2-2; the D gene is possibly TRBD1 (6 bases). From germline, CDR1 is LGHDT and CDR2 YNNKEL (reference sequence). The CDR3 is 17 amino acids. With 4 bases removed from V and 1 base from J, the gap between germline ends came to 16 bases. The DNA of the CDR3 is TGTGCCAGCAGCCGCCCCTGGGGACAACAGAACACCGGGGAGCTGTTTTTT. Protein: CASSRPWGQQNTGELFF.

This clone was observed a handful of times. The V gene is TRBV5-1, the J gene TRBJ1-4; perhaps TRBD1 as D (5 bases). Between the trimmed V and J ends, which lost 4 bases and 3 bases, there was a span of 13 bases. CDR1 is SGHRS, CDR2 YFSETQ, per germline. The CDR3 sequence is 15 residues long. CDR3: CASSPQGGSNEKLFF. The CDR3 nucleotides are TGCGCCAGCAGCCCTCAGGGTGGGTCTAATGAAAAACTGTTTTTT. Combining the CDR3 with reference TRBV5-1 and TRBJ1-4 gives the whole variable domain KAGVTQTPRYLIKTRGQQVTLSCSPISGHRSVSWYQQTPGQGLQFLFEYFSETQRNKGNFPGRFSGRQFSNSRSEMNVSTLELGDSALYLCASSPQGGSNEKLFFGSGTQLSVL.

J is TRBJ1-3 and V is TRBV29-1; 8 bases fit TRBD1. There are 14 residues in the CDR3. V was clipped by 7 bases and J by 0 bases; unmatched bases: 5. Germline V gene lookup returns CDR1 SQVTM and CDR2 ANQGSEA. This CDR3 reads CSARQGSSGNTIYF. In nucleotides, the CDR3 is TGCAGCGCTCGACAGGGGAGCTCTGGAAACACCATATATTTT.

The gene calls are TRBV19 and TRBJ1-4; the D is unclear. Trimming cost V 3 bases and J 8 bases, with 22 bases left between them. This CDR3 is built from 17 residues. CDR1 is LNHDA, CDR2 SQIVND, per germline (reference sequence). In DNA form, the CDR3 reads TGTGCCAGTAGTATCCGCCCGGTTAATGGGCCCCCAGAAAAACTGTTTTTT. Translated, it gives CASSIRPVNGPPEKLFF.

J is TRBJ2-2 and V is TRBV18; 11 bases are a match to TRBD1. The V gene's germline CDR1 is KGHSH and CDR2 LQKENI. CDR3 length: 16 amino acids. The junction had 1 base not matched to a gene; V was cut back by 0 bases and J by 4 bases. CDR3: CASSPPGQGATGELFF. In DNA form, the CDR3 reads TGTGCCAGCTCACCACCCGGACAGGGGGCCACCGGGGAGCTGTTTTTT.

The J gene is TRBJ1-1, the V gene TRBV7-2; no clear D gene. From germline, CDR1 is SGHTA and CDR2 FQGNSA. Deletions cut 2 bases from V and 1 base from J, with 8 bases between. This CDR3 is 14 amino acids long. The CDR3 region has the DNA TGTGCCAGCAGCTTACAGGCCACGAACACTGAAGCTTTCTTT. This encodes CASSLQATNTEAFF.

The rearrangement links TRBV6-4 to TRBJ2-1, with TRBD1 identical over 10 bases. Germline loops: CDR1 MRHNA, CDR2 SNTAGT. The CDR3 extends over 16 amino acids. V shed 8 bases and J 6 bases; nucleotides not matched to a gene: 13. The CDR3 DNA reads TGTGCCAGCTCCAGCGGACCGGACAGGGGGGTCAATGAGCAGTTCTTC. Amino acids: CASSSGPDRGVNEQFF.

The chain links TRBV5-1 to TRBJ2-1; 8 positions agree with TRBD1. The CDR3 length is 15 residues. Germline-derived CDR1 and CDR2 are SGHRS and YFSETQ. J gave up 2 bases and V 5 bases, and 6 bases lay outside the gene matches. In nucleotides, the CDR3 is TGCGCCAGCAGTTTTGGACAGGGACCCTACAATGAGCAGTTCTTC. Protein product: CASSFGQGPYNEQFF.

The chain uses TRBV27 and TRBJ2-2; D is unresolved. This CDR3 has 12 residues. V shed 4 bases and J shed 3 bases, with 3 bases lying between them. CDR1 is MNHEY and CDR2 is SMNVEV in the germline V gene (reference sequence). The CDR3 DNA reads TGTGCCAGCAGTTCCTACACCGGGGAGCTGTTTTTT. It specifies CASSSYTGELFF.

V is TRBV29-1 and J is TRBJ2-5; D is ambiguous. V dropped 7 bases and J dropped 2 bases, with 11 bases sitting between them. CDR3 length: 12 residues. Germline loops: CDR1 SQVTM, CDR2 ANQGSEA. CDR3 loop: CSARTSQETQYF. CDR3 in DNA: TGCAGCGCTAGAACGTCGCAAGAGACCCAGTACTTC.

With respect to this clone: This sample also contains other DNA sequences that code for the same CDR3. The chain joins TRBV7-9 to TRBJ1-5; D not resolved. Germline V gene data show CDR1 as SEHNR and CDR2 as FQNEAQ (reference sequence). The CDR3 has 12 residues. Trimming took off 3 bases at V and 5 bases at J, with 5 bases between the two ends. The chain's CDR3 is CASSFSDQPQHF. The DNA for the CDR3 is TGTGCCAGCAGCTTCAGCGATCAGCCCCAGCATTTT.

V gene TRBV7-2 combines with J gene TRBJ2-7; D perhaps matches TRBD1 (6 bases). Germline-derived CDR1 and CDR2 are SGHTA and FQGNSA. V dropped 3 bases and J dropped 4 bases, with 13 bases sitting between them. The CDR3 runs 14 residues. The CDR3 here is CASSLSPGTYEQYV. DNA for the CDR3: TGTGCCAGCAGCTTGTCGCCAGGGACATACGAGCAGTACGTC.

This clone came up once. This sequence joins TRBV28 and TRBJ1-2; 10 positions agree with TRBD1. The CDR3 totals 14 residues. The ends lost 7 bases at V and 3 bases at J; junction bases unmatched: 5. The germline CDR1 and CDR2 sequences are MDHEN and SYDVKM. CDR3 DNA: TGTGCCAGCACCGGGACAGGGGCGGACTATGGCTACACCTTC. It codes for CASTGTGADYGYTF.

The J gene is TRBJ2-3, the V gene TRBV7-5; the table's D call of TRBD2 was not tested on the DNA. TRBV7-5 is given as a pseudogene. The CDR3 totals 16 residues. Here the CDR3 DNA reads TGTGTCAGAAGCCCCACCGGGACTAGCGGGAGATATGTGCAGTATTTT. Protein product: CVRSPTGTSGRYVQYF.

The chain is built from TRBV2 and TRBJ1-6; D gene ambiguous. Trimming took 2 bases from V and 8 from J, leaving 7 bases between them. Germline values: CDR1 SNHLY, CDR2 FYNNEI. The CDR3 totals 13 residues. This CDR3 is CASSESRYSPLHF. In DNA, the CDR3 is TGTGCCAGCAGTGAAAGCAGGTATTCACCCCTCCACTTT.

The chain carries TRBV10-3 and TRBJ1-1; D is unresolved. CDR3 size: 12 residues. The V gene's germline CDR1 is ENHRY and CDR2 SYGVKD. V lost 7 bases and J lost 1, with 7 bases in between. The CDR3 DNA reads TGTGCCATCAAGGCAGGGAACACTGAAGCTTTCTTT. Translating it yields CAIKAGNTEAFF.

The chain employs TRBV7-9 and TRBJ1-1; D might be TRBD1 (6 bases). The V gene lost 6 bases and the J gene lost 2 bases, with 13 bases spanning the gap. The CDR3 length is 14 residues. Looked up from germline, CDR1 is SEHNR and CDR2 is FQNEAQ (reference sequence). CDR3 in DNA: TGTGCCAGCAGGTCCGGGACACCCAACACTGAAGCTTTCTTT. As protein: CASRSGTPNTEAFF.

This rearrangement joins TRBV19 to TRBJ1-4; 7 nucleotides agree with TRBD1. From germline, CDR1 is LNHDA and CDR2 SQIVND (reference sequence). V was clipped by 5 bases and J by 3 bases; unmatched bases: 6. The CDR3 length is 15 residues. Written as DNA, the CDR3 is TGTGCCAGTAGTGCCGGGACAGCTTCTAATGAAAAACTGTTTTTT. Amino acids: CASSAGTASNEKLFF.

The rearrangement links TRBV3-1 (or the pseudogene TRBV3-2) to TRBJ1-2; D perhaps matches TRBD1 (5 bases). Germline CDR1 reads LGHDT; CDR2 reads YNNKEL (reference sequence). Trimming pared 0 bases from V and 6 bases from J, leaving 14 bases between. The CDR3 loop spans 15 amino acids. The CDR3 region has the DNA TGTGCCAGCAGCCAAGAGGCCAGGGTTCCGGATGGCTACACCTTC. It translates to CASSQEARVPDGYTF.

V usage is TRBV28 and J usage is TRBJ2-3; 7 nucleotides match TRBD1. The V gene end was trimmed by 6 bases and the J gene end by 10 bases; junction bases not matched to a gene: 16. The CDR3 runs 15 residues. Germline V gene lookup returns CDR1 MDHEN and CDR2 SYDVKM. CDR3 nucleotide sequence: TGTGCCAGCAGCCCAGACAGGGCCACCGGTCGGCCGCAGTATTTT. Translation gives CASSPDRATGRPQYF.

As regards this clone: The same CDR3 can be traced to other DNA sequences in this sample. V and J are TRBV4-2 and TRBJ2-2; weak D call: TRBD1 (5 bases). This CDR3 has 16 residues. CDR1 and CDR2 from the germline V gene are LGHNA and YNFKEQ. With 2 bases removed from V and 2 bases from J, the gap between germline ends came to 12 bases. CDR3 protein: CASSQRGALNTGELFF. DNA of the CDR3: TGTGCCAGCAGCCAACGTGGGGCCCTTAACACCGGGGAGCTGTTTTTT.

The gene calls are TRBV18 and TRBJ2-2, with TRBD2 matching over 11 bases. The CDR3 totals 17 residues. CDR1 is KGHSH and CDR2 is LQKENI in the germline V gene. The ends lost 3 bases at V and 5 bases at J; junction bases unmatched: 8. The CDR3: CASSPRLAGSGTGELFF. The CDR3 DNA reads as TGTGCCAGCTCACCGAGACTAGCGGGGAGCGGTACCGGGGAGCTGTTTTTT.

Here the CDR3 reads CASSRGPSYEQYF. CDR3 nucleotides: TGTGCCAGCTCTAGGGGGCCCTCCTACGAGCAGTACTTC. The gene calls are TRBV18 and TRBJ2-7; 7 nucleotides match TRBD1. The CDR3 runs 13 residues. The germline gives CDR1 KGHSH, CDR2 LQKENI. With V trimmed by 6 bases and J by 0 bases, 2 bases remained unmatched.

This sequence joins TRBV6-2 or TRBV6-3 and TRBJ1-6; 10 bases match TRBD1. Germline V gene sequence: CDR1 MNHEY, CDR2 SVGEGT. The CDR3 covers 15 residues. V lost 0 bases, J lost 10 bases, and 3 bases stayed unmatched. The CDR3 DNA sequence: TGTGCCAGCAGTTACTCGGGGGACAGGGGATCACCCCTCCACTTT. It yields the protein CASSYSGDRGSPLHF.